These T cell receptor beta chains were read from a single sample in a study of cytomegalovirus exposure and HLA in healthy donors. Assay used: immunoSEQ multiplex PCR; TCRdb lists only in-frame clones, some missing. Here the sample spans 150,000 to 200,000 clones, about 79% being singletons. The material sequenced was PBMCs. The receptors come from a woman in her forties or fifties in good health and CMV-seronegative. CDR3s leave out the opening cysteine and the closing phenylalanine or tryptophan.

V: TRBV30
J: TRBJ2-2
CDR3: AWSPLPGELF

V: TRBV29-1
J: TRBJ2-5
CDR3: SVGGTSEYPGETQY

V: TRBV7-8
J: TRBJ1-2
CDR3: ASSSPPDGSYT

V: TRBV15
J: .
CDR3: ATSREGTGDYEQY

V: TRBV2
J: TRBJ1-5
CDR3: ASSVPRTGGADQPQH

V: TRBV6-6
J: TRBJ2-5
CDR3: ASSSRDRGQETQY

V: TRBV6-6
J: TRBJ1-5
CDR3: ASSQTGTGGQPQH

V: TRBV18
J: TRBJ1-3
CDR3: ASSPYTGTGNTIY

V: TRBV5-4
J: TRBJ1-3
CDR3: ASSRGSPEVFGNTIY

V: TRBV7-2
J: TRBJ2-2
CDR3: ASSLARSSGGARTGELF

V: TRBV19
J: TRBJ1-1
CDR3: ASVLGRQNTEAF

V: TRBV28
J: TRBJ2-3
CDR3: ASSSPWGADTQY

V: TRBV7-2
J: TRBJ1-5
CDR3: ASSLFPPGTGNQPQH

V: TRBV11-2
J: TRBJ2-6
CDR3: ASSLSGGANVLT

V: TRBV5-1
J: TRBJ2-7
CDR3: ASSLRTATYEQY

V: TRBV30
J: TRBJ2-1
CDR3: AWSDIAGGQGEQF

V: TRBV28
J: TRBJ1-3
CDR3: ASSFRELSSGNTIY

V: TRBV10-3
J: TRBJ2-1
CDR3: AISESGEPAEQF

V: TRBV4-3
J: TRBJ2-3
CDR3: ASSQGQGRTDTQY

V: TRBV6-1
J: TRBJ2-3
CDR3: ASLLRGGGTDTQY

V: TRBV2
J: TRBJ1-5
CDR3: ASRETDGIGQPQH

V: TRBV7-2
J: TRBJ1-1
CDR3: ASSLVGSGGTEAF

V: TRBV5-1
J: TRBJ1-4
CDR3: ASSRGTAYNEKLF

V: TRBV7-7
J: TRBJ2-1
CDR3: ASSLGPLRQSYNEQF